The 5 T cell receptor beta chains given below trace back to one sample, sequenced in a study of cytotoxic CD8 clonotypes in ibrutinib-treated CLL. The table came from immunoSEQ multiplex PCR; TCRdb's copy has only in-frame clones and leaves some out. The sample has 130,000 or so clones; approximately 80% are singletons. Sequences were derived from PBMCs, sampled after 12 months of ibrutinib treatment. The receptors here all came from a human donor with chronic lymphocytic leukemia.

The chain combines TRBV7-2 with TRBJ1-4, with 10 bases identical to TRBD1. CDR1 is SGHTA, CDR2 FQGNSA, per germline. The CDR3 has 14 amino acids. After removal of 7 bases from V and 7 bases from J, the junction contained 6 bases not matched to a gene. CDR3 sequence reads: CASKRDRGSEKLFF. The CDR3 DNA is TGTGCCAGCAAGAGGGACAGGGGTAGTGAAAAACTGTTTTTT.

This clone was found once. The chain joins TRBV6-1 to TRBJ2-1, with 8 bases lining up with TRBD1. The CDR3 contains 15 residues. Germline V gives CDR1 MNHNS, CDR2 SASEGT. Trimming removed 3 bases from V and 3 bases from J; junction bases left unmatched: 4. CDR3 bases: TGTGCCAGCAGTGACAGGGGGCGCATCTACAATGAGCAGTTCTTC. The encoded protein is CASSDRGRIYNEQFF.

About this clone itself: This sample also contains other DNA sequences that code for the same CDR3. V and J are TRBV6-5 and TRBJ1-1, with D perhaps TRBD1 (6 bases). Trimming left V 5 bases short and J 2 bases short, with 12 bases between. CDR1 and CDR2 (germline): MNHEY, SVGAGI. The CDR3 is made up of 14 amino acids. CDR3 sequence: CASSPGQKNTEAFF. CDR3 DNA sequence: TGTGCCAGCAGTCCCGGACAGAAAAACACTGAAGCTTTCTTT.

The chain uses TRBV2 and TRBJ2-7; 11 nucleotides agree with TRBD2. This CDR3 comprises 15 residues. In germline, CDR1 is SNHLY, CDR2 FYNNEI. The J segment lost 0 bases and the V segment lost 5 bases, leaving 3 bases of the junction unmatched. This CDR3 is CASSKTSGTSYEQYF. DNA of the CDR3: TGTGCCAGCAGTAAGACTAGCGGGACCTCCTACGAGCAGTACTTC. The whole variable domain, remainder taken from reference TRBV2 and TRBJ2-7, is EPEVTQTPSHQVTQMGQEVILRCVPISNHLYFYWYRQILGQKVEFLVSFYNNEISEKSEIFDDQFSVERPDGSNFTLKIRSTKLEDSAMYFCASSKTSGTSYEQYFGPGTRLTVT.

The rearrangement joins TRBV18 to TRBJ2-2; 7 nucleotides align to TRBD1. Germline V gives CDR1 KGHSH, CDR2 LQKENI. V trimming: 2 bases; J trimming: 5 bases; junction bases outside the gene matches: 5. The CDR3 has 15 residues. Here the CDR3 DNA reads TGTGCCAGCTCACCATCGAGGGGGCGGACCGGGGAGCTGTTTTTT. Translation: CASSPSRGRTGELFF.